The 27 T cell receptor beta chains given below trace back to one sample, sequenced in a study of T-cell reconstitution after alpha-beta-depleted transplantation in children. This sample's TCRbeta library carried unique molecular identifier barcodes. In TCRdb, the PCR reads were re-called with MiXCR into one record per CDR3 protein. This table holds around 600,000 distinct CDR3 sequences, 20% to 25% found once. Sequenced here: PBMCs, mostly from graft donor cells, sampled 360 days after TCRalphabeta/CD19-depleted stem cell transplant. These receptors were taken from a boy younger than two who had a stem cell transplant for acute myeloid leukemia, so the T cells may come from the graft donor.

This clonotype was seen only a few times. V usage is TRBV6-1 and J usage is TRBJ1-1, with D perhaps TRBD1 (5 bases). This CDR3 is built from 15 residues. Germline V gives CDR1 MNHNS, CDR2 SASEGT. Between the trimmed V and J ends, which lost 7 bases and 4 bases, there was a span of 19 bases. The CDR3 nucleotides read TGTGCCAGCATACCCGGGAGGGGCAGGATCACTGAAGCTTTCTTT. Translation gives CASIPGRGRITEAFF.

The J gene is TRBJ2-2, the V gene TRBV12-5; 10 positions match TRBD1. This CDR3 comprises 18 residues. Losses at the gene ends were 6 bases for V and 8 bases for J; bases not matched to a gene: 18. Per the germline V gene, CDR1 is LGHNT and CDR2 is FRNRAP. The CDR3: CASGIQTGTGAPIGELFF. CDR3 DNA sequence: TGTGCTAGTGGCATACAGACCGGGACAGGGGCCCCAATAGGGGAGCTGTTTTTT.

At least ten counts were recorded for this clonotype. The chain couples TRBV12-3 or TRBV12-4 to TRBJ2-2, with unresolved D. This CDR3 has 15 residues. V dropped 4 bases and J dropped 0 bases, with 9 bases sitting between them. CDR3 DNA: TGTGCCAGCAGTTCCTTGTACTCGAACACCGGGGAGCTGTTTTTT. This translates into CASSSLYSNTGELFF.

This sequence joins TRBV20-1 and TRBJ2-3; the D is unclear. With 5 bases removed from V and 0 bases from J, the gap between germline ends came to 15 bases. Germline V lookup: CDR1 DFQATT, CDR2 SNEGSKA (reference sequence). The CDR3 spans 15 residues. Written as DNA, the CDR3 is TGCAGTGCTCCAAAAACCGGTGGGAGCACAGATACGCAGTATTTT. It codes for CSAPKTGGSTDTQYF.

J is TRBJ2-5 and V is TRBV12-3 or TRBV12-4; TRBD1 is a possible D gene (5 bases). V was cut by 0 bases and J by 4 bases, with 9 bases left in between. The CDR3 has 14 residues. The CDR3 protein is CASSLADTIETQYF. The CDR3, as DNA: TGTGCCAGCAGTTTAGCGGACACAATAGAGACCCAGTACTTC.

This clonotype was seen more than once but under ten times. This rearrangement joins TRBV29-1 to TRBJ2-3, with TRBD2 matching 10 bases. CDR1 SQVTM and CDR2 ANQGSEA come from the germline V gene. The CDR3 runs to 16 residues. The J segment lost 2 bases and the V segment lost 7 bases, leaving 12 bases of the junction unmatched. The CDR3 DNA sequence: TGCAGCGCACCTGATCTAGCGGGGGCCTTCACAGATACGCAGTATTTT. Protein sequence: CSAPDLAGAFTDTQYF.

This clonotype occurred a few times. The chain employs TRBV4-3 and TRBJ2-3; perhaps TRBD1 as D (5 bases). Per germline, CDR1 LGHNA and CDR2 YSLEER. Trimming pared 3 bases from V and 2 bases from J, leaving 9 bases between. This CDR3 has 14 amino acids. Here the CDR3 DNA reads TGCGCCAGCAGCCAGACAGCCCTCACAGATACGCAGTATTTT. It translates to CASSQTALTDTQYF.

This clonotype has just a few counts. The chain uses TRBV12-3 or TRBV12-4 and TRBJ2-3; D is possibly TRBD1 or TRBD2 (6 bases each). The CDR3 spans 18 residues. V dropped 3 bases and J dropped 2 bases, with 21 bases sitting between them. The CDR3 sequence: CASSFVRFGGPNTDTQYF. DNA for the CDR3: TGTGCCAGCAGTTTCGTGAGGTTTGGGGGGCCAAACACAGATACGCAGTATTTT.

J is TRBJ2-5 and V is TRBV20-1; 11 bases line up with TRBD1. The CDR3 covers 15 residues. The V gene end was trimmed by 4 bases and the J gene end by 5 bases; junction bases not matched to a gene: 9. Germline V gene data show CDR1 as DFQATT and CDR2 as SNEGSKA (reference sequence). CDR3 nucleotides: TGCAGTGCTATCTCCGGGACAGGGGGTTTGGAGACCCAGTACTTC. This translates into CSAISGTGGLETQYF.

The CDR3 is CASSRPRAGELFF. As DNA, the CDR3 is TGTGCCAGCAGTAGACCCCGGGCCGGGGAGCTGTTTTTT. J is TRBJ2-2 and V is TRBV27, with D unclear. With 5 bases removed from V and 6 bases from J, the gap between germline ends came to 10 bases. Germline-derived CDR1 and CDR2 are MNHEY and SMNVEV (reference sequence). This CDR3 has 13 residues.

This clonotype was found a few times. V gene TRBV6-1 combines with J gene TRBJ2-5; perhaps TRBD2 as D (7 bases). There are 16 residues in the CDR3. V lost 5 bases to trimming and J lost 3 bases, with 19 bases between them. Germline loops: CDR1 MNHNS, CDR2 SASEGT. The CDR3 DNA follows: TGTGCCAGCAGTACGAAAACAGGGAGGGTTGAAGAGACCCAGTACTTC. Its protein product is CASSTKTGRVEETQYF.

CDR3 loop: CASSLLAGRKNIQYF. CDR3 bases: TGTGCCAGCAGTTTACTGGCAGGGAGAAAAAACATTCAGTACTTC. The chain recombines TRBV12-3 or TRBV12-4 with TRBJ2-4; the D gene could be TRBD1 or TRBD2 (5 bases each). With 2 bases removed from V and 4 bases from J, the gap between germline ends came to 12 bases. The CDR3 contains 15 residues.

This clonotype was observed a single time. The genes are TRBV28 and TRBJ2-3; 12 bases agree with TRBD1. J was trimmed by 4 bases and V by 4 bases; bases with no gene match: 6. Germline-derived CDR1 and CDR2 are MDHEN and SYDVKM. This CDR3 region has 16 residues. In DNA form, the CDR3 reads TGTGCCAGCAGTTCAACCGGGACAGGGGGCCCAGATACGCAGTATTTT. Its protein product is CASSSTGTGGPDTQYF.

This clonotype was detected a few times. This rearrangement joins TRBV12-3 or TRBV12-4 to TRBJ2-7; 15 nucleotides agree with TRBD2. After removal of 6 bases from V and 0 bases from J, the junction contained 6 bases not matched to a gene. This CDR3 has 17 amino acids. The CDR3 loop reads CASSPGLAGGASYEQYF. The CDR3 region has the DNA TGTGCCAGCAGCCCCGGACTAGCGGGGGGGGCCTCCTACGAGCAGTACTTC.

In this sample, this clonotype turned up a few times. The chain couples TRBV6-1 to TRBJ2-2; no clear D. Between the trimmed V and J ends, which lost 6 bases and 7 bases, there was a span of 12 bases. CDR3 length equals 13 residues. Per germline, CDR1 MNHNS and CDR2 SASEGT. CDR3 sequence reads: CASSNWGYGELFF. For the CDR3, the DNA is TGTGCCAGCAGCAACTGGGGATACGGGGAGCTGTTTTTT.

The V gene is TRBV5-6, the J gene TRBJ2-5; 8 bases agree with TRBD1. Germline CDR1 is SGHDT and CDR2 is YYEEEE. The CDR3 runs to 16 residues. V dropped 0 bases and J dropped 1; count of bases not matched to a gene: 5. The CDR3 spells CASSLELGTGQETQYF. The DNA of the CDR3 is TGTGCCAGCAGCTTGGAGCTGGGGACAGGCCAAGAGACCCAGTACTTC.

This chain connects TRBV12-3 or TRBV12-4 to TRBJ2-7; possibly TRBD2 for D (5 bases). CDR3 length: 13 amino acids. Deletions cut 5 bases from V and 2 bases from J, with 10 bases between. The CDR3 bases are TGTGCCAGCAGTACCGGGGTTCCCTACGAGCAGTACTTC. Its protein product is CASSTGVPYEQYF.

CDR3 nucleotides: TGTGCCAGCAGTTACGCAGGCAGGGAGGACAATGAGCAGTTCTTC. Translating gives CASSYAGREDNEQFF. The J gene is TRBJ2-1, the V gene TRBV6-5; a possible D gene is TRBD2 (6 bases). Germline CDR1 is MNHEY and CDR2 is SVGAGI. This CDR3 is built from 15 residues. V shed 2 bases and J shed 5 bases, with 13 bases lying between them.

A few counts support this clonotype. J is TRBJ2-1 and V is TRBV24-1; D might be TRBD1 (5 bases). Germline CDR1 and CDR2: KGHDR and SFDVKD. This CDR3 spans 14 amino acids. V shed 2 bases and J shed 6 bases, with 10 bases lying between them. CDR3 region: CATSDWGSPNEQFF. Here the CDR3 DNA reads TGTGCCACCAGTGATTGGGGCAGCCCCAATGAGCAGTTCTTC.

The V gene is TRBV15, the J gene TRBJ2-5; D not certain. Germline-derived CDR1 and CDR2 are LNHNV and YYDKDF (reference sequence). V was trimmed by 5 bases and J by 5 bases, leaving 9 bases between them. The CDR3 has 12 amino acids. The CDR3 DNA is TGTGCCACCAGCGTTCCGGGCGAGACCCAGTACTTC. It codes for CATSVPGETQYF.

The gene calls are TRBV28 and TRBJ1-6; no reliable D call. The V end lost 7 bases, the J end lost 9 bases, and 22 bases lay between the germline ends. Germline assignment: CDR1 MDHEN and CDR2 SYDVKM. CDR3 length: 16 residues. The CDR3 DNA reads as TGTGCCAGCACCCTCGGGCAAAGGCCGAGAGGTTCACCCCTCCACTTT. Encoded protein: CASTLGQRPRGSPLHF.

This clonotype was observed once. The chain links TRBV28 to TRBJ2-5; D gene ambiguous. This CDR3 comprises 14 residues. Trimming removed 3 bases at V and 1 base at J, with 9 bases between. Germline V gene data show CDR1 as MDHEN and CDR2 as SYDVKM. CDR3 sequence (DNA): TGTGCCAGCAGTTTCCGCGTAGCCCAAGAGACCCAGTACTTC. Protein product: CASSFRVAQETQYF.

This clonotype was recorded at least ten times. The chain carries TRBV10-3 and TRBJ2-5, with TRBD2 matching 8 bases. V gave up 5 bases and J gave up 2 bases; unmatched junction bases: 7. This CDR3 has 15 amino acids. Germline CDR1 ENHRY, CDR2 SYGVKD. In DNA form, the CDR3 reads TGTGCCATCAGTCGATTAGCGGGGAATCAAGAGACCCAGTACTTC. Protein: CAISRLAGNQETQYF.

The rearrangement joins TRBV14 to TRBJ1-6; D gene unclear. This CDR3 comprises 14 residues. CDR1 is SGHDN, CDR2 FVKESK, per germline. The germline V and J ends were trimmed by 1 base and 14 bases, with 15 bases remaining between them. The chain's CDR3 is CASSQVGSPSTLHF. The DNA for the CDR3 is TGTGCCAGCAGCCAAGTGGGGTCCCCCAGCACCCTCCACTTT.

This clonotype has ten or more counts. The chain has TRBV7-2 and TRBJ1-3, with D uncertain. CDR3 length: 15 amino acids. CDR1 is SGHTA, CDR2 FQGNSA, per germline. Trimming stripped 1 base from V and 0 bases from J, with 7 bases between. The CDR3: CASSLDRYSGNTIYF. The CDR3 DNA sequence: TGTGCCAGCAGCTTAGACAGATACTCTGGAAACACCATATATTTT.

This clonotype was found many times. The chain is built from TRBV20-1 and TRBJ2-7; D is possibly TRBD2 (6 bases). From germline, CDR1 is DFQATT and CDR2 SNEGSKA (reference sequence). The CDR3 is made up of 14 amino acids. The V gene lost 1 base and the J gene lost 6 bases, with 16 bases spanning the gap. The CDR3: CSARVRPSEGEQYF. The CDR3 DNA reads as TGCAGTGCTAGAGTTCGGCCGTCGGAGGGCGAGCAGTACTTC.

The genes are TRBV20-1 and TRBJ1-2, with a possible D match to TRBD1 (5 bases). In germline, CDR1 is DFQATT, CDR2 SNEGSKA (reference sequence). The CDR3 totals 12 residues. The V end lost 2 bases, the J end lost 8 bases, and 12 bases lay between the germline ends. The CDR3 sequence: CSARNLGEGYTF. In nucleotides, the CDR3 is TGCAGTGCTAGAAACCTGGGGGAGGGCTACACCTTC.